This is a list of T cell receptor beta chains from one sample in a study of blood T cell repertoires in COVID-19. Profiled with immunoSEQ multiplex PCR; TCRdb holds only in-frame clones, not every one. The repertoire holds fewer than 45,000 clones, with about 80% as singletons. Sequences were obtained from peripheral blood. The receptors originated from a man aged 65 to 85 with acute or convalescent COVID-19. The CDR3 runs from the conserved cysteine through the conserved F or W. A D gene is named only where the DNA matches it firmly. Expanded clones are given a class, and other clones once, few, many or no size at all.

j_call,clone_size,v_call,d_call,cdr3_aa,cdr3_nt
TRBJ1-2,NA,TRBV5-6,TRBD1,CASSLGQGNYGYTF,TGTGCCAGCAGCTTAGGACAGGGGAACTATGGCTACACCTTC
TRBJ2-4,NA,TRBV18,NA,CASSQIQDSMEYF,TGTGCCAGCTCACAAATACAAGACAGTATGGAGTACTTC
TRBJ2-7,few,TRBV7-2,NA,CASSLGLIGDEQYF,TGTGCCAGCAGCTTAGGTCTCATCGGGGACGAGCAGTACTTC
TRBJ1-1,NA,TRBV4-3,NA,CASTSGQMNTEAFF,TGCGCCAGCACCTCAGGACAGATGAACACTGAAGCTTTCTTT
TRBJ1-5,NA,TRBV7-8,NA,CASSGGAHQPQHF,TGTGCCAGCAGTGGGGGGGCCCATCAGCCCCAGCATTTT
TRBJ1-5,NA,TRBV5-1,NA,CASSLSPNQPQHF,TGCGCCAGCAGCCTGAGTCCCAATCAGCCCCAGCATTTT
TRBJ1-6,few,TRBV7-9,TRBD1,CASSLGSGGFSPLHF,TGTGCCAGCAGCTTAGGGTCAGGGGGCTTTTCACCCCTCCACTTT
TRBJ1-2,NA,TRBV2,TRBD1,CASSEDRGGYGYTF,TGTGCCAGCAGTGAGGACAGGGGAGGCTATGGCTACACCTTC
TRBJ2-1,NA,TRBV9,NA,CASSVAPTGVGNEQFF,TGTGCCAGCAGCGTAGCGCCGACAGGTGTGGGCAATGAGCAGTTCTTC
TRBJ1-1,NA,TRBV6-5,NA,CASSWTRTNTEAFF,TGTGCCAGCTCTTGGACAAGGACGAACACTGAAGCTTTCTTT
TRBJ1-1,NA,TRBV28,NA,CASSSLTFTEAFF,TGTGCCAGCAGTTCTTTAACTTTTACTGAAGCTTTCTTT
TRBJ1-2,NA,TRBV7-3,NA,CASSSGVSGAYGYTF,TGTGCCAGCAGCTCTGGGGTATCTGGGGCCTATGGCTACACCTTC
TRBJ1-1,NA,TRBV30,NA,CAWRANTEAFF,TGTGCCTGGAGGGCGAACACTGAAGCTTTCTTT
TRBJ2-2,few,TRBV7-3,TRBD2,CASSRGLAAGELFF,TGTGCCAGCAGCCGGGGACTAGCGGCCGGGGAGCTGTTTTTT
TRBJ1-2,NA,TRBV7-9,NA,CASSELGQGYGYTF,TGTGCCAGCAGCGAACTGGGGCAGGGATATGGCTACACCTTC
TRBJ1-6,once,TRBV7-2,TRBD1,CASSLPHRGRLAYNSPLHF,TGTGCCAGCAGCTTACCCCACAGGGGGCGACTCGCCTATAATTCACCCCTCCACTTT
TRBJ2-7,NA,TRBV6-2/TRBV6-3,NA,CASSYSRGQHEQYF,TGTGCCAGCAGTTACTCCCGGGGACAACACGAGCAGTACTTC
TRBJ2-6,NA,TRBV9,TRBD1,CASSVEGRGLGGANVLTF,TGTGCCAGCAGCGTAGAGGGTAGGGGGCTAGGTGGGGCCAACGTCCTGACTTTC
TRBJ1-1,NA,TRBV5-1,NA,CASSLGRRGGTEAFF,TGCGCCAGCAGCTTGGGGAGGCGGGGGGGCACTGAAGCTTTCTTT
TRBJ2-7,once,TRBV4-1,NA,CASSPRPPGSYEQYF,TGCGCCAGCAGCCCCCGACCGCCGGGCTCCTACGAGCAGTACTTC
TRBJ2-5,NA,TRBV6-5,NA,CASSRAETQYF,TGTGCCAGCAGCCGAGCAGAGACCCAGTACTTC
TRBJ2-7,NA,TRBV29-1,TRBD1,CSVLRQGDDYEQYF,TGCAGCGTCCTTCGGCAGGGGGACGACTACGAGCAGTACTTC
TRBJ1-5,once,TRBV2,NA,CASTRSGSNQPQHF,TGTGCCAGCACCCGGTCGGGGTCCAATCAGCCCCAGCATTTT
TRBJ2-3,NA,TRBV5-1,TRBD1,CASSPTGASTDTQYF,TGCGCCAGCAGCCCGACAGGGGCTAGCACAGATACGCAGTATTTT
TRBJ2-2,once,TRBV19,TRBD1,CASSARDRGLTGELFF,TGTGCCAGTAGTGCCCGGGACAGGGGGCTCACCGGGGAGCTGTTTTTT
TRBJ1-5,NA,TRBV19,TRBD1,CASSMGVGKGAASNQPQHF,TGTGCCAGTAGTATGGGAGTGGGTAAGGGGGCTGCGAGCAATCAGCCCCAGCATTTT
TRBJ1-4,NA,TRBV28,TRBD1,CASSKQGTNEKLFF,TGTGCCAGCAGTAAACAGGGGACTAATGAAAAACTGTTTTTT
TRBJ1-1,NA,TRBV12-3/TRBV12-4,NA,CASRGGVTEAFF,TGTGCCAGCAGGGGGGGGGTCACTGAAGCTTTCTTT
TRBJ2-3,NA,TRBV28,NA,CASKDRTDTQYF,TGTGCCAGCAAGGACAGAACAGATACGCAGTATTTT
TRBJ1-6,NA,TRBV6-1,NA,CASSATAGGSSYNSPLHF,TGTGCCAGCAGTGCCACGGCCGGGGGGAGCTCCTATAATTCACCCCTCCACTTT
TRBJ2-1,NA,TRBV10-2,TRBD1,CASSNPGQGQGEQFF,TGCGCCAGCAGTAATCCGGGACAGGGGCAGGGTGAGCAGTTCTTC
TRBJ2-2,NA,TRBV19,TRBD1,CASSRKTGGTGELFF,TGTGCCAGTAGTAGGAAGACAGGGGGGACCGGGGAGCTGTTTTTT
TRBJ2-5,NA,TRBV5-1,TRBD2,CASSVGLAGGTYQETQYF,TGCGCCAGCAGCGTGGGACTAGCGGGGGGAACGTACCAAGAGACCCAGTACTTC
TRBJ2-1,NA,TRBV19,NA,CASSIGQGPEQFF,TGTGCCAGTAGTATAGGGCAGGGGCCTGAGCAGTTCTTC
TRBJ2-1,once,TRBV4-2,TRBD2,CASSQDKTSDEQFF,TGTGCCAGCAGCCAAGATAAAACTAGCGATGAGCAGTTCTTC
TRBJ1-1,NA,TRBV28,NA,CASSLPGRGNTEAFF,TGTGCCAGCAGTTTACCCGGCAGGGGGAACACTGAAGCTTTCTTT
TRBJ1-3,NA,TRBV30,NA,CAWRWGGANSGNTIYF,TGTGCCTGGAGATGGGGGGGGGCGAACTCTGGAAACACCATATATTTT
TRBJ2-3,NA,TRBV5-1,NA,CASSLQDTDTQYF,TGCGCCAGCAGCTTACAGGACACAGATACGCAGTATTTT
TRBJ1-1,NA,TRBV5-4,TRBD1,CVSSFRDRGSEAFF,TGTGTCAGCAGTTTCCGGGACAGGGGTAGCGAAGCTTTCTTT
TRBJ2-3,few,TRBV4-3,TRBD2,CASSLTPAGSTDTQYF,TGCGCCAGCAGCCTTACTCCAGCGGGGAGCACAGATACGCAGTATTTT
TRBJ1-2,NA,TRBV5-4,NA,CASSLAPTVTPYGYTF,TGTGCCAGCAGCTTGGCCCCGACAGTAACTCCGTATGGCTACACCTTC
TRBJ2-7,NA,TRBV4-2,NA,CASSQDLGTITPYEQYF,TGTGCCAGCAGCCAAGATCTGGGCACAATAACCCCCTACGAGCAGTACTTC
TRBJ2-7,few,TRBV11-2,TRBD1,CASSNGQESSYEQYF,TGTGCCAGCAGTAACGGACAGGAGAGCTCCTACGAGCAGTACTTC
TRBJ2-4,NA,TRBV28,TRBD2,CASSLRLAGGFRWNIQYF,TGTGCCAGCAGTTTACGACTAGCGGGGGGATTTCGATGGAACATTCAGTACTTC
TRBJ1-3,NA,TRBV18,NA,CASSPRQGQSGNTIYF,TGTGCCAGCTCACCCCGGCAGGGGCAATCTGGAAACACCATATATTTT
TRBJ1-2,few,TRBV4-3,NA,CASSLDINFTF,TGCGCCAGCAGCCTCGACATCAACTTCACCTTC
TRBJ2-2,NA,TRBV5-6,NA,CASSFQGRELFF,TGTGCCAGCAGCTTCCAGGGCAGGGAGCTGTTTTTT
TRBJ2-1,NA,TRBV4-3,NA,CASSQARGGYDDNEQFF,TGCGCCAGCAGCCAAGCTAGGGGGGGGTACGACGACAATGAGCAGTTCTTC
TRBJ2-1,NA,TRBV6-6,TRBD2,CASTLLAGVNEQFF,TGTGCCAGCACCCTACTAGCGGGGGTCAATGAGCAGTTCTTC
TRBJ1-6,few,TRBV5-8,NA,CASSLPGSYNSPLHF,TGTGCCAGCAGCTTGCCTGGGAGCTATAATTCACCCCTCCACTTT
TRBJ1-2,NA,TRBV18,TRBD1,CASSPTGGPMPNYGYTF,TGTGCCAGCTCACCTACAGGGGGCCCAATGCCTAACTATGGCTACACCTTC
TRBJ2-5,NA,TRBV2,TRBD1,CASNSGTGVKTQYF,TGTGCCAGCAACTCCGGGACAGGGGTAAAGACCCAGTACTTC
TRBJ2-7,NA,TRBV11-2,NA,CASSLELSGSGEQYF,TGTGCCAGCAGCTTAGAACTATCGGGGTCGGGCGAGCAGTACTTC
TRBJ1-2,NA,TRBV28,TRBD1,CASSRQGIGFYGYTF,TGTGCCAGCAGTCGACAGGGTATCGGATTCTATGGCTACACCTTC